These T cell receptor beta chains were read from a single sample in a study of blood T cells in healthy people across ages. TCRdb reprocessed the 5' RACE reads via MiXCR and lists one record per CDR3 protein. The profile shows over 450,000 distinct CDR3 sequences, around 24% of them singletons. These same records also appear under a second study, on T cells of mothers and their children.

Sample: blood. The receptors derive from a boy between 10 and 17 years old in good health. The CDR3 runs from the conserved cysteine through the conserved F or W. The order of the fields is J gene, clone size, V gene, D gene, CDR3 DNA, CDR3 protein. A D gene is named only where the DNA matches it firmly. A row's size may be missing; if present it is once, few, many or a size class.

>TRBJ1-1|few|TRBV6-1|TRBD1
TGTGCCAGCAGTGCTGGGACAGGGGGTTTTATTGGGACTGAAGCTTTCTTT
CASSAGTGGFIGTEAFF
>TRBJ2-5|.|TRBV6-6|TRBD1
TGTGCCAGCAGTTACTCGGACGGGACAGGAGAGACCCAGTACTTC
CASSYSDGTGETQYF
>TRBJ2-3|.|TRBV9|TRBD2
TGTGCCAGCAGCGTTAGCGGGAGCCCCACAGATACGCAGTATTTT
CASSVSGSPTDTQYF
>TRBJ2-7|few|TRBV4-1|.
TGCGCCAGCAGCACCCGGGGCGGAGCCTACGAGCAGTACTTC
CASSTRGGAYEQYF
>TRBJ2-3|.|TRBV29-1|TRBD1
TGCAGCGTTGAACAGGGACAGGGCACAGATACGCAGTATTTT
CSVEQGQGTDTQYF
>TRBJ2-4|few|TRBV4-3|.
TGCGCCAGCAGCCAAGTTGAGTCAAGAGACAGCGCCCGACGAGAAAACATTCAGTACTTC
CASSQVESRDSARRENIQYF
>TRBJ1-3|.|TRBV12-3/TRBV12-4|.
TGTGCCAGCAGTTTTACCCAGGGAAGAAACACCATATATTTT
CASSFTQGRNTIYF
>TRBJ2-7|.|TRBV20-1|TRBD1
TGCAGTGCAACGACAGGGGGTGACGAGCAGTACTTC
CSATTGGDEQYF
>TRBJ2-7|.|TRBV3-1|.
TGTGCCAGCAGCCAAGATGGAGCTTGGTACGAGCAGTACTTC
CASSQDGAWYEQYF
>TRBJ1-2|few|TRBV29-1|.
TGCAGCGTCCCAAGGAGGGATGAGTTATTGGATCGAGGCTACACCTTC
CSVPRRDELLDRGYTF
>TRBJ1-5|.|TRBV7-2|.
TGTGCCAGCAGCCGGGAGGGGGGAGATGAGGAAGGCAATCAGCCCCAGCATTTT
CASSREGGDEEGNQPQHF
>TRBJ1-1|.|TRBV4-1|.
TGCGCCAGCAGCCAAGGTCAATACAGGGCGGTGAACACTGAAGCTTTCTTT
CASSQGQYRAVNTEAFF
>TRBJ2-6|few|TRBV6-2/TRBV6-3|TRBD1
TGTGCCAGCAGTTCCCGGACAGGACTCTCTGGGGCCAACGTCCTGACTTTC
CASSSRTGLSGANVLTF
>TRBJ2-3|.|TRBV27|TRBD2
TGTGCCAGCAGACTAGCGGGGGGCCGGGATACGCAGTATTTT
CASRLAGGRDTQYF
>TRBJ1-5|many|TRBV4-3|.
TGCGCCAGCAGCCAAGGGAGGATTACGCCCCAGCATTTT
CASSQGRITPQHF
>TRBJ2-3|.|TRBV12-3/TRBV12-4|.
TGTGCCAGCAGCCGGGACGCCAGCACAGATACGCAGTATTTT
CASSRDASTDTQYF
>TRBJ2-3|.|TRBV27|TRBD2
TGTGCCAGCAGGGGGACTAGCGGGAGTTACGATACGCAGTATTTT
CASRGTSGSYDTQYF
>TRBJ2-7|.|TRBV28|TRBD2
TGTGCCAGCAGTTTATACCTAGCGGGAGGGCCTTTTCCGTCTTACGAGCAGTACTTC
CASSLYLAGGPFPSYEQYF
>TRBJ2-5|few|TRBV29-1|TRBD1
TGCAGCGTAGAGACAGGGTTAGAGACCCAGTACTTC
CSVETGLETQYF
>TRBJ1-4|few|TRBV25-1|TRBD1
TGTGCCAGCAAACAGGGGGCAGGTGAAAAACTGTTTTTT
CASKQGAGEKLFF
>TRBJ2-7|many|TRBV5-1|TRBD2
TGCGCCAGCAGCGCGGGACTAGCGGGGACCTACGAGCAGTACTTC
CASSAGLAGTYEQYF
>TRBJ2-1|few|TRBV7-2|.
TGTGCCAGCAGCTTTTTCCCGGGGTACAATGAGCAGTTCTTC
CASSFFPGYNEQFF
>TRBJ2-7|.|TRBV27|.
TGTGCCAGCAGTTCCCCCCCCGCCTACGAGCAGTACTTC
CASSSPPAYEQYF
>TRBJ2-4|.|TRBV5-1|TRBD2
TGCGCCAGCAGCTATAGCGGGAGCGCCAAAAACATTCAGTACTTC
CASSYSGSAKNIQYF
>TRBJ2-5|.|TRBV12-3/TRBV12-4|TRBD2
TGTGCCGGGAGTAGCGGGGATCGTCAGACCCAGTACTTC
CAGSSGDRQTQYF
>TRBJ2-5|many|TRBV2|.
TGTGCCAGCAGCGGCAATCCGCGGGTGGGTGTGGGAGAGACCCAGTACTTC
CASSGNPRVGVGETQYF
>TRBJ2-7|few|TRBV15|.
TGTGCCACCAGCAGAGAGGACGGACCAACCTACGAGCAGTACTTC
CATSREDGPTYEQYF
>TRBJ1-1|.|TRBV5-1|.
TGCGCCAGCAGTTTCCAGGGCACTGAACCTTTCTTT
CASSFQGTEPFF
>TRBJ2-1|.|TRBV7-6|.
TGTGCCAGCAGTCCCCAGGGTTTTCAGAACAATGAGCAGTTCTTC
CASSPQGFQNNEQFF
>TRBJ2-7|few|TRBV30|TRBD2
TGTGCGGCTAGCGGGGGGGCCTTTCTAAGCGAGCAGTACTTC
CAASGGAFLSEQYF
>TRBJ1-1|.|TRBV6-5|.
TGTGCCAGCACACAGGGTACCGGGAACACTGAAGCTTTCTTT
CASTQGTGNTEAFF
>TRBJ2-5|.|TRBV10-3|TRBD2
TGTGCCATCGACGCGGGAGAGGATGAGACCCAGTACTTC
CAIDAGEDETQYF
>TRBJ1-1|.|TRBV5-1|.
TGCGCCAGCAGCCCCTACGGGACACCCTATGGGAGTCTGAACACTGAAGCTTTCTTT
CASSPYGTPYGSLNTEAFF
>TRBJ2-1|few|TRBV29-1|.
TGCAGCGTATCTCGAGGGGATGGAGGTGAGCAGTTCTTC
CSVSRGDGGEQFF
>TRBJ2-3|.|TRBV7-2|.
TGTGCCAGCAGCTTAGATTGGGCCACAGATACGCAGTATTTT
CASSLDWATDTQYF
>TRBJ2-4|.|TRBV28|.
TGTGCCAGCACCCTAGGGGGTAGCGGAAACATTCGGTACTTC
CASTLGGSGNIRYF
>TRBJ2-5|few|TRBV28|TRBD2
TGTGCCAGCAGTCAGATATCCGGACTAGCTCGTCTCCTGGAAGAGACCCAGTACTTC
CASSQISGLARLLEETQYF